The present T cell receptor beta chain was sequenced within a study of cytomegalovirus exposure and HLA in healthy donors. The PCR employed 60 Vbeta primers together with 13 Jbeta primers. The method was immunoSEQ multiplex PCR; TCRdb's version includes in-frame clones alone and lacks a portion of them. Its listing shows roughly 220,000 clones. V lost 4 bases, J lost 4 bases, and 4 bases stayed unmatched. The CDR3 contains 13 residues. Germline V gene lookup returns CDR1 SQVTM and CDR2 ANQGSEA. The chain couples TRBV29-1 to TRBJ1-3; 7 bases line up with TRBD1. The TCR originated in a girl aged 2 to 9 in good health and CMV-seropositive. The specimen was PBMCs. CDR3 loop: CSVVQGPGNTIYF. The CDR3 bases are TGCAGCGTTGTACAGGGGCCGGGAAACACCATATATTTT.